The next 14 T cell receptor beta chains were all read from a single sample in a study of cytomegalovirus exposure and HLA in healthy donors. Amplification used 60 Vbeta primers and 13 Jbeta primers. The repertoire was sequenced with immunoSEQ multiplex PCR; TCRdb's copy has only in-frame clones and lacks some. The sample consists of over 100,000 clones, nearly 80% of them appearing once. Material: PBMCs. The receptors come from a woman aged 25-40 years in good health and CMV-seropositive.

The V call is TRBV29-1, the J call TRBJ2-5; 14 positions agree with TRBD2. The CDR3 extends over 15 amino acids. Germline V gene data show CDR1 as SQVTM and CDR2 as ANQGSEA. The ends lost 6 bases at V and 5 bases at J; junction bases unmatched: 8. The DNA of the CDR3 is TGCAGCGTCTCCGGACTAGCGGGGGGTGGGGAGACCCAGTACTTC. It translates to CSVSGLAGGGETQYF.

The gene calls are TRBV5-4 and TRBJ2-2; 10 bases fit TRBD1. The J segment lost 5 bases and the V segment lost 6 bases, leaving 10 bases of the junction unmatched. The CDR3 has 16 residues. In germline, CDR1 is SGHNT, CDR2 YYREEE (reference sequence). The CDR3 spells CASNPDRGRGTGELFF. The CDR3 DNA reads TGTGCCAGCAACCCAGACAGGGGGCGCGGGACCGGGGAGCTGTTTTTT.

In its sample, this clone was seen a few times. The V and J genes are TRBV7-6 and TRBJ2-2; 9 bases are shared with TRBD2. The CDR3 extends over 16 amino acids. The V segment lost 5 bases and the J segment 5 bases; nucleotides outside the gene matches: 9. Looked up from germline, CDR1 is SGHVS and CDR2 is FNYEAQ. The CDR3, as DNA: TGTGCCAGCAGCGTCACCGGGACTAGCACTACCGGGGAGCTGTTTTTT. Its protein product is CASSVTGTSTTGELFF.

This chain links TRBV7-9 with TRBJ1-1; 8 bases agree with TRBD1. This CDR3 region has 15 residues. The germline gives CDR1 SEHNR, CDR2 FQNEAQ (reference sequence). V lost 6 bases to trimming and J lost 0 bases; unmatched junction nucleotides: 6. CDR3 nucleotide sequence: TGTGCCAGCAGGCAGACAGGGGAAATGAACACTGAAGCTTTCTTT. Protein product: CASRQTGEMNTEAFF.

The chain combines TRBV9 with TRBJ2-3, with 7 bases fitting TRBD2. The CDR3 spans 14 residues. The V gene end was trimmed by 1 base and the J gene end by 5 bases; junction bases not matched to a gene: 4. The V gene's germline CDR1 is SGDLS and CDR2 YYNGEE. CDR3 DNA: TGTGCCAGCAGCGTAAGCGGGAAGGGAGATACGCAGTATTTT. Encoded protein: CASSVSGKGDTQYF.

This chain links TRBV7-2 with TRBJ2-3; 14 nucleotides align to TRBD2. The CDR3 is made up of 17 amino acids. Germline CDR1 SGHTA, CDR2 FQGNSA. J was trimmed by 1 base and V by 1 base; bases with no gene match: 1. The CDR3 protein is CASSLVTSGGGTDTQYF. Here the CDR3 DNA reads TGTGCCAGCAGCTTAGTGACTAGCGGGGGGGGCACAGATACGCAGTATTTT. The full variable domain, its missing parts supplied by reference TRBV7-2 and TRBJ2-3, is GAGVSQSPSNKVTEKGKDVELRCDPISGHTALYWYRQSLGQGLEFLIYFQGNSAPDKSGLPSDRFSAERTGGSVSTLTIQRTQQEDSAVYLCASSLVTSGGGTDTQYFGPGTRLTVL.

This chain connects TRBV7-3 to TRBJ2-1; D perhaps matches TRBD2 (5 bases). CDR1 is SGHTA, CDR2 FQGTGA, per germline. V was clipped by 5 bases and J by 9 bases, with 11 bases between them. CDR3 length: 12 amino acids. The CDR3 DNA is TGTGCCAGCAGCCCCTCCGAGGGTGAGCAGTTCTTC. This encodes CASSPSEGEQFF.

V gene TRBV18 combines with J gene TRBJ2-5; 7 bases map to TRBD1. Germline lookup yields CDR1 KGHSH and CDR2 LQKENI. This CDR3 has 13 residues. The trim removed 6 bases at V and 4 bases at J, leaving 5 bases unmatched. DNA for the CDR3: TGTGCCAGCTCGGGACAGTGGGGAGAGACCCAGTACTTC. Its translation is CASSGQWGETQYF.

This clone was seen just once. This sequence joins TRBV19 and TRBJ2-6; TRBD1 aligns across 9 bases. CDR3 length equals 18 residues. With V trimmed by 6 bases and J by 0 bases, 9 bases remained unmatched. Germline-derived CDR1 and CDR2 are LNHDA and SQIVND (reference sequence). CDR3 coding DNA: TGTGCCAGTAGCCTAGGAAGGGACAGGGCCTCTGGGGCCAACGTCCTGACTTTC. Protein product: CASSLGRDRASGANVLTF.

The chain uses TRBV4-2 and TRBJ2-5; 12 bases map to TRBD2. V shed 1 base, J shed 1 base, and the junction held 1 base outside the gene matches. The CDR3 extends over 16 amino acids. Germline-derived CDR1 and CDR2 are LGHNA and YNFKEQ. CDR3 bases: TGTGCCAGCAGCCAAGGGACTAGCGGGGCCCAAGAGACCCAGTACTTC. Amino acids: CASSQGTSGAQETQYF.

This chain joins TRBV5-1 and TRBJ2-2; 13 bases match TRBD2. In germline, CDR1 is SGHRS, CDR2 YFSETQ. The ends lost 1 base at V and 7 bases at J; junction bases unmatched: 13. CDR3 length: 19 residues. The CDR3 nucleotides read TGCGCCAGCAGCTTGAACCCCCCGGGACTAGCGGGATCGGACGGGGAGCTGTTTTTT. Its translation is CASSLNPPGLAGSDGELFF. The full variable domain, rest sourced from reference TRBV5-1 and TRBJ2-2, is KAGVTQTPRYLIKTRGQQVTLSCSPISGHRSVSWYQQTPGQGLQFLFEYFSETQRNKGNFPGRFSGRQFSNSRSEMNVSTLELGDSALYLCASSLNPPGLAGSDGELFFGEGSRLTVL.

This clone was seen a few times. V and J are TRBV5-1 and TRBJ2-3; 8 nucleotides agree with TRBD2. After removal of 3 bases from V and 4 bases from J, the junction contained 1 base not matched to a gene. The CDR3 spans 13 residues. Germline CDR1 reads SGHRS; CDR2 reads YFSETQ. DNA of the CDR3: TGCGCCAGCAGCTCCGGGGGGGCAGATACGCAGTATTTT. Translation gives CASSSGGADTQYF.

The rearrangement uses TRBV10-3 and TRBJ2-2; D perhaps matches TRBD1 (6 bases). Trimming left V 2 bases short and J 6 bases short, with 19 bases between. CDR1 and CDR2 (germline): ENHRY, SYGVKD. This CDR3 is built from 17 residues. The CDR3 region has the DNA TGTGCCATCAGTGAGACCCCCAGAGGTCAGGGGCCCGGGGAGCTGTTTTTT. It yields the protein CAISETPRGQGPGELFF.

This sequence joins TRBV15 and TRBJ2-1; 10 bases are a match to TRBD1. Germline loops: CDR1 LNHNV, CDR2 YYDKDF (reference sequence). With 1 base clipped from V and 7 bases from J, the junction kept 7 bases outside the gene matches. The CDR3 loop spans 16 amino acids. The chain's CDR3 is CATSRVDDRGLNEQFF. The CDR3 nucleotides read TGTGCCACCAGCAGAGTTGACGACAGGGGGCTAAATGAGCAGTTCTTC.